This TCR beta chain was documented in a study of blood T cell repertoires in COVID-19. Study overall: Samples taken during acute and convalescent COVID-19 were collected in the United States, Italy and Spain.

The CDR3 totals 15 residues. Per germline, CDR1 LNHDA and CDR2 SQIVND (reference sequence). V was pared by 2 bases and J by 1 base, with 11 bases between. Sequencing used immunoSEQ multiplex PCR; TCRdb keeps in-frame clones, though not all of them. Among under 85,000 clones listed, approximately 80% were seen once. Sequenced input: peripheral blood. V is TRBV19 and J is TRBJ1-1, with D unresolved. The sequence derives from a man between 50 and 59 years old with acute or convalescent COVID-19. The CDR3 spells CASSIIPGSNTEAFF. CDR3 nucleotide sequence: TGTGCCAGTAGTATAATTCCGGGGTCGAACACTGAAGCTTTCTTT.